This entry lists 21 T cell receptor beta chains sequenced from one sample in a study of T cell repertoires in cytomegalovirus infection. The antigens for these receptors are not known. TCRdb fed the reads into MiXCR, producing one record per CDR3 protein. The table shows roughly 500,000 distinct CDR3 sequences, with 40% to 50% occurring only once. Here the sequenced sample was cultured PBMCs, taken from culture after CMV antigen stimulation. The receptor source for this set is a human donor in good health (CMV status not recorded). Some clones in this sample may be carry-over from other donors' samples.

The chain carries TRBV6-6 and TRBJ1-5; the match to TRBD1 covers 7 bases. Germline V gene data show CDR1 as MNHNY and CDR2 as SVGAGI (reference sequence). The V gene end was trimmed by 6 bases and the J gene end by 3 bases; junction bases not matched to a gene: 8. The length of the CDR3 is 15 residues. CDR3 DNA: TGTGCCAGCAGCCTACAAGGGACAGACAATCAGCCCCAGCATTTT. It yields the protein CASSLQGTDNQPQHF.

This chain links TRBV7-6 with TRBJ2-7, with D maybe TRBD1 (5 bases). Germline assignment: CDR1 SGHVS and CDR2 FNYEAQ. CDR3 length: 14 residues. Trimming stripped 5 bases from V and 0 bases from J, with 11 bases between. In nucleotides, the CDR3 is TGTGCCAGCAGCAAGACGACAGCCTCCTACGAGCAGTACTTC. It specifies CASSKTTASYEQYF.

This clonotype was counted many times. The J gene is TRBJ1-5, the V gene TRBV7-2; D remains ambiguous. CDR1 and CDR2 (germline): SGHTA, FQGNSA. The V and J ends lost 5 bases and 7 bases respectively, with 15 bases between them. The CDR3 consists of 14 residues. The CDR3 reads CASSPNAGFQPQHF. Written as DNA, the CDR3 is TGTGCCAGCAGCCCCAATGCGGGGTTCCAGCCCCAGCATTTT.

This clonotype was seen only a few times. The chain couples TRBV7-2 to TRBJ2-2; D gene uncertain. The CDR3 covers 15 residues. The V and J ends lost 2 bases and 7 bases respectively, with 14 bases between them. The germline V gene encodes CDR1 SGHTA and CDR2 FQGNSA. CDR3 region: CASSLSGSRHGELFF. The CDR3, as DNA: TGTGCCAGCAGCTTATCTGGGTCGAGGCACGGGGAGCTGTTTTTT.

The CDR3 here is CSARGSGRPPYNEQFF. CDR3 DNA sequence: TGCAGTGCCAGGGGTAGCGGGAGGCCCCCCTACAATGAGCAGTTCTTC. The rearrangement joins TRBV20-1 to TRBJ2-1, with TRBD2 matching 10 bases. Germline-derived CDR1 and CDR2 are DFQATT and SNEGSKA (reference sequence). With V trimmed by 6 bases and J by 2 bases, 10 bases remained unmatched. The CDR3 is made up of 16 amino acids.

The chain carries TRBV5-8 and TRBJ2-5, with D unclear. The CDR3 has 14 residues. The V and J ends lost 2 bases and 4 bases respectively, with 12 bases between them. Germline CDR1 SGHTS, CDR2 YDEGEE. The DNA of the CDR3 is TGTGCCAGCAGCTTTGATCGAGGCAGAGAGACCCAGTACTTC. Residues: CASSFDRGRETQYF.

The J gene is TRBJ2-1, the V gene TRBV7-2, with a tentative D call TRBD2 (5 bases). Germline V gene data show CDR1 as SGHTA and CDR2 as FQGNSA. This CDR3 contains 15 residues. The V end was cut by 3 bases, the J end by 9 bases, with 18 bases between. CDR3 nucleotides: TGTGCCAGCAGCTTTTCCGGTCGGGGTCGTATTGAGCAGTTCTTC. Translating it yields CASSFSGRGRIEQFF.

The V gene is TRBV7-8, the J gene TRBJ2-2, with D possibly called TRBD1 or TRBD2 (5 bases each). The CDR3 is made up of 14 amino acids. The germline V gene has CDR1 SGHVS and CDR2 FQNEAQ. Trimming shortened V by 1 base and J by 8 bases, and 11 bases separated the two germline ends. The CDR3 region is CASSLELGEGELFF. The CDR3 nucleotides read TGTGCCAGCAGCTTAGAATTGGGGGAAGGGGAGCTGTTTTTT. Drawing the rest from reference TRBV7-8 and TRBJ2-2, the complete variable domain is GAGVSQSPRYKVAKRGQDVALRCDPISGHVSLFWYQQALGQGPEFLTYFQNEAQLDKSGLPSDRFFAERPEGSVSTLKIQRTQQEDSAVYLCASSLELGEGELFFGEGSRLTVL.

The V and J genes are TRBV7-6 and TRBJ2-7; D gene ambiguous. Deletions cut 5 bases from V and 0 bases from J, with 17 bases between. The CDR3 has 16 amino acids. The germline CDR1 and CDR2 sequences are SGHVS and FNYEAQ. The CDR3 sequence: CASSIQWTGSSYEQYF. In DNA, the CDR3 is TGTGCCAGCAGCATTCAATGGACCGGAAGCTCCTACGAGCAGTACTTC.

This clonotype was counted a few times. The gene calls are TRBV6-1 and TRBJ2-3, with no clear D. Germline V CDR1 and CDR2: MNHNS, SASEGT. This CDR3 spans 14 amino acids. The V end was cut by 3 bases, the J end by 3 bases, with 10 bases between. The CDR3: CASSDKVRTDTQYF. The CDR3 nucleotides read TGTGCCAGCAGTGACAAGGTCCGGACAGATACGCAGTATTTT.

The chain couples TRBV5-1 to TRBJ1-2; the match to TRBD1 covers 8 bases. The V gene's germline CDR1 is SGHRS and CDR2 YFSETQ. Unmatched junction bases numbered 6, after V lost 0 bases and J lost 2 bases. The CDR3 is 16 residues long. The CDR3 DNA sequence: TGCGCCAGCAGCTTGGGTGCAGGGGGCCTAAACTATGGCTACACCTTC. Its protein product is CASSLGAGGLNYGYTF.

In its sample, this clonotype was seen a few times. The rearrangement uses TRBV6-1 and TRBJ2-5; 7 bases line up with TRBD2. The germline V gene encodes CDR1 MNHNS and CDR2 SASEGT. Trimming took 2 bases from V and 7 from J; bases not matched to a gene: 7. The CDR3 has 14 amino acids. The CDR3 reads CASSESGLMRTQYF. The CDR3 region has the DNA TGTGCCAGCAGTGAATCGGGACTAATGAGGACCCAGTACTTC.

The rearrangement joins TRBV2 to TRBJ2-3, with D perhaps given as TRBD1 or TRBD2 (6 bases each). This CDR3 has 13 amino acids. Germline V lookup: CDR1 SNHLY, CDR2 FYNNEI. Trimming cost V 8 bases and J 5 bases, with 14 bases left between them. CDR3 coding DNA: TGTGCCAGCCGGGGGCTAGGGGGAGATACGCAGTATTTT. This gives the protein CASRGLGGDTQYF.

The rearrangement uses TRBV7-9 and TRBJ1-1; possibly TRBD1 for D (6 bases). This CDR3 is 14 amino acids long. Trimming removed 5 bases from V and 4 bases from J, with 14 bases in between. In germline, CDR1 is SEHNR, CDR2 FQNEAQ (reference sequence). The CDR3 bases are TGTGCCAGCAGCGTCGGACAGCCGGGCACTGAAGCTTTCTTT. Translating gives CASSVGQPGTEAFF.

The gene calls are TRBV6-1 and TRBJ2-5; possible D gene TRBD2, 6 bases. The CDR3 covers 17 residues. CDR1 is MNHNS and CDR2 is SASEGT in the germline V gene. Trimming pared 1 base from V and 1 base from J, leaving 16 bases between. The CDR3 DNA follows: TGTGCCAGCAGTGAAGGGAGACTAGTTCATGGCCAAGAGACCCAGTACTTC. This sequence encodes CASSEGRLVHGQETQYF.

The rearrangement uses TRBV6-5 and TRBJ1-2, with D uncertain. This CDR3 spans 15 amino acids. The germline V gene encodes CDR1 MNHEY and CDR2 SVGAGI. V was trimmed by 0 bases and J by 2 bases, leaving 10 bases between them. CDR3 residues: CASSYSGSDNYGYTF. CDR3 in DNA: TGTGCCAGCAGTTACTCTGGCAGTGACAACTATGGCTACACCTTC.

The genes are TRBV6-6 and TRBJ2-1; 7 nucleotides line up with TRBD2. CDR1 MNHNY and CDR2 SVGAGI come from the germline V gene (reference sequence). Losses at the gene ends were 6 bases for V and 6 bases for J; bases not matched to a gene: 17. The CDR3 is made up of 17 amino acids. The CDR3, as DNA: TGTGCCAGCAGGGGCGCCCCGACTCGGGGGGTGGGCAATGAGCAGTTCTTC. This gives the protein CASRGAPTRGVGNEQFF.

This clonotype was seen a handful of times. The J gene is TRBJ2-1, the V gene TRBV6-1, with D possibly being TRBD1 or TRBD2 (5 bases each). V dropped 11 bases and J dropped 2 bases, with 19 bases sitting between them. The CDR3 totals 15 residues. Germline V gene lookup returns CDR1 MNHNS and CDR2 SASEGT. CDR3: CAQKWGGWPYNEQFF. The CDR3 DNA sequence: TGTGCCCAAAAATGGGGCGGGTGGCCCTACAATGAGCAGTTCTTC.

This clonotype turned up a few times. This chain joins TRBV7-8 and TRBJ1-2; 7 bases are a match to TRBD1. Germline V gene sequence: CDR1 SGHVS, CDR2 FQNEAQ. J lost 5 bases, V lost 5 bases, and 5 bases had no gene match. This CDR3 is 13 amino acids long. This CDR3 reads CASSHPQGYGYTF. The CDR3 DNA follows: TGTGCCAGCAGCCACCCACAGGGGTATGGCTACACCTTC.

This clonotype was counted only a few times. Germline is not matched at one junction end, which may reflect a read error. The chain recombines TRBV4-3 with TRBJ1-3; unclear D gene. The germline V gene encodes CDR1 LGHNA and CDR2 YSLEER. This CDR3 spans 11 amino acids. The CDR3 loop is CASSHGYTIYF. The DNA for the CDR3 is TGCGCCAGCAGCCATGGATACACCATATATTTT.

Regarding this clonotype: An end of the junction does not agree with germline; a read error may underlie this. The CDR3 reads CASSPAGTVKETQHF. The CDR3 coding sequence is TGTGCCAGCAGCCCCGCAGGGACAGTTAAAGAGACCCAGCACTTC. The rearrangement joins TRBV7-8 to TRBJ2-5; 7 bases map to TRBD1. The CDR3 contains 15 residues. Germline values: CDR1 SGHVS, CDR2 FQNEAQ.